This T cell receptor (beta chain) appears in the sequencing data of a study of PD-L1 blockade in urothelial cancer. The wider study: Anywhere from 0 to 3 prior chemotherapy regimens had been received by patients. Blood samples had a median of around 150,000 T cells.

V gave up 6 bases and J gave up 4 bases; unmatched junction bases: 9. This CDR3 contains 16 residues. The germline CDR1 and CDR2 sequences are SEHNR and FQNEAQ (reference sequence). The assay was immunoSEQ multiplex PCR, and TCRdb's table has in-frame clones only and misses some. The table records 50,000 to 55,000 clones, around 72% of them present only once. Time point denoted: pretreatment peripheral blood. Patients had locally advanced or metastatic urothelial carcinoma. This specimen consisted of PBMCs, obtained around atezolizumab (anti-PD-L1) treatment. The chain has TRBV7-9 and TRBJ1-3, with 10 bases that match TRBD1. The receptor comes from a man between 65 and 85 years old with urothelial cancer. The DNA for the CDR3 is TGTGCCAGCAGTTCGCTCGGGACAGGGGCAGGAAACACCATATATTTT. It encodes CASSSLGTGAGNTIYF. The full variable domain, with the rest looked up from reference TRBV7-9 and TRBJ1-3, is DTGVSQNPRHKITKRGQNVTFRCDPISEHNRLYWYRQTLGQGPEFLTYFQNEAQLEKSRLLSDRFSAERPKGSFSTLEIQRTEQGDSAMYLCASSSLGTGAGNTIYFGEGSWLTVV.